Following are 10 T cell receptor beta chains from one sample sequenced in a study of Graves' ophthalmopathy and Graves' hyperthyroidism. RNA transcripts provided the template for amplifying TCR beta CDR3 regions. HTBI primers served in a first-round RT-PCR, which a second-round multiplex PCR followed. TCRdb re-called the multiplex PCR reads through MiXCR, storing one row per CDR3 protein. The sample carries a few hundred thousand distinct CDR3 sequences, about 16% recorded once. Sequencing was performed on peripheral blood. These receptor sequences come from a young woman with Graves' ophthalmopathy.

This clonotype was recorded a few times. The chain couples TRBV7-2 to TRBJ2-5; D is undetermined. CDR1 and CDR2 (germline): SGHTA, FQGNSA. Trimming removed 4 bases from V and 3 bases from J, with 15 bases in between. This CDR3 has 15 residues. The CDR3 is CASSSPQTGKETQYF. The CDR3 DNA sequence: TGTGCCAGCAGCTCCCCCCAGACTGGAAAAGAGACCCAGTACTTC.

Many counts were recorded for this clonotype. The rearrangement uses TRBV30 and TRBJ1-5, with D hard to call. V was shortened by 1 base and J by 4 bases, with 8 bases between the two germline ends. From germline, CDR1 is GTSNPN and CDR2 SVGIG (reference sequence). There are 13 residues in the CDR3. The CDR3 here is CAWSDRKNQPQHF. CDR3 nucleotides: TGTGCCTGGAGTGACAGAAAGAATCAGCCCCAGCATTTT.

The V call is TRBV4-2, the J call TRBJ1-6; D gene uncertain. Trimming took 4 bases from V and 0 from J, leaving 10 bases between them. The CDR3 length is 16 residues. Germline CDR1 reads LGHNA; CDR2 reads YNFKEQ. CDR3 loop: CASSRGESSYNSPLHF. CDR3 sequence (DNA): TGTGCCAGCAGCCGTGGGGAAAGCTCCTATAATTCACCCCTCCACTTT.

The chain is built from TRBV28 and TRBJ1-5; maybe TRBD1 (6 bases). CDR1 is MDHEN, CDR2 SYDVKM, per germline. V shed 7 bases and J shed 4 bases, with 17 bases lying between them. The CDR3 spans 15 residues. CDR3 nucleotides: TGTGCCAGCACCGACGGACAGTTTCGGAATCAGCCCCAGCATTTT. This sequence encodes CASTDGQFRNQPQHF.

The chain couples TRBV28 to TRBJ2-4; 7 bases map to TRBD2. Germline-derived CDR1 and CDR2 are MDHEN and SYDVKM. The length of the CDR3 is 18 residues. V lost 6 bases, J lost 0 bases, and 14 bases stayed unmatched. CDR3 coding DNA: TGTGCCAGCAGGGGCCCCGGACCAGCGGGACTAGCCAAAAACATTCAGTACTTC. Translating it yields CASRGPGPAGLAKNIQYF.

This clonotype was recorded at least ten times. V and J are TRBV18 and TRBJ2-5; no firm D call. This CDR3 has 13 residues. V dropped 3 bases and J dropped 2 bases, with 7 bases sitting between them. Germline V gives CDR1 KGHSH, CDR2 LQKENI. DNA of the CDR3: TGTGCCAGCTCACCGAACAAGCAAGAGACCCAGTACTTC. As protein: CASSPNKQETQYF.

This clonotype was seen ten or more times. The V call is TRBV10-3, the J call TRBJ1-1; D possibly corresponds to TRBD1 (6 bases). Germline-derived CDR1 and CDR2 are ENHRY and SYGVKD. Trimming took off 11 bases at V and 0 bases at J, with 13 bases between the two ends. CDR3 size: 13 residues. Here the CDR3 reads CAARPGVNTEAFF. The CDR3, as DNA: TGTGCCGCCCGCCCAGGGGTGAACACTGAAGCTTTCTTT.

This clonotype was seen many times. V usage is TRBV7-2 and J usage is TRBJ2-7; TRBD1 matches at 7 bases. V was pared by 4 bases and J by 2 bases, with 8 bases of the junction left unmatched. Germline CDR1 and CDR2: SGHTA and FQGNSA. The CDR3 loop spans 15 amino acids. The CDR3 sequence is CASSSGAGGAYEQYF. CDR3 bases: TGTGCCAGCAGCTCAGGAGCAGGGGGAGCCTACGAGCAGTACTTC. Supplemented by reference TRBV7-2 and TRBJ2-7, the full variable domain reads GAGVSQSPSNKVTEKGKDVELRCDPISGHTALYWYRQSLGQGLEFLIYFQGNSAPDKSGLPSDRFSAERTGGSVSTLTIQRTQQEDSAVYLCASSSGAGGAYEQYFGPGTRLTVT.

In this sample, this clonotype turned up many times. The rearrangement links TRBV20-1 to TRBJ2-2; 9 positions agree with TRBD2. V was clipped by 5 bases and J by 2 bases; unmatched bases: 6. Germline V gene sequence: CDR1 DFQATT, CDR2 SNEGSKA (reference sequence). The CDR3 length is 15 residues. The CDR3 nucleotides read TGCAGTGCTGACATAGCGGGAGTCAACACCGGGGAGCTGTTTTTT. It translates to CSADIAGVNTGELFF.

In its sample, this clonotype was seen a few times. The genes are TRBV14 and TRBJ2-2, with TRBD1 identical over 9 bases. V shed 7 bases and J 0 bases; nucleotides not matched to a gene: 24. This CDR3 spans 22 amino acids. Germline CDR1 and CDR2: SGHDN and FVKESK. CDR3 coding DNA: TGTGCCAGCACCCCGCGATCTGACAGGGGGGATCCAGCGGGGTCGAACACCGGGGAGCTGTTTTTT. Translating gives CASTPRSDRGDPAGSNTGELFF.